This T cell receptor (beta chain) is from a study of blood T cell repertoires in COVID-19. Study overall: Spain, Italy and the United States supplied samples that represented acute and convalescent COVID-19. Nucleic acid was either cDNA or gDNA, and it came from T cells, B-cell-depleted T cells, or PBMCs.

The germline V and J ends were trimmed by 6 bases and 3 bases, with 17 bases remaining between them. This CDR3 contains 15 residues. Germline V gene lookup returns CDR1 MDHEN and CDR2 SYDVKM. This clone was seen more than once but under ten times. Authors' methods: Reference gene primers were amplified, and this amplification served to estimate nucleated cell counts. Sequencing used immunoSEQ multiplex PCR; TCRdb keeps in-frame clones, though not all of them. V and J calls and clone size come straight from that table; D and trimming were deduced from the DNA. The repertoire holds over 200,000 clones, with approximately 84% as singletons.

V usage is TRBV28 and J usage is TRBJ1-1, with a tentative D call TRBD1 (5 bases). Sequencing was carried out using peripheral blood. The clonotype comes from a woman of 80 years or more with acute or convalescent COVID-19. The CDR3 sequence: CASREAGGLHTEAFF. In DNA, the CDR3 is TGTGCCAGCAGGGAGGCCGGGGGATTACACACTGAAGCTTTCTTT.